A selection of T cell receptor beta chains follows, all from one sample in a study of blood T cells in healthy people across ages. TCRdb reprocessed the 5' RACE reads with MiXCR, giving one entry per CDR3 protein. Of 1.5 million to 2 million distinct CDR3 sequences detected, around half appear once; the ten largest clones hold over 2%. Source material: blood. These receptors were collected from a woman in her forties in good health. The CDR3 runs from the conserved cysteine through the conserved F or W. Each record gives: V gene, J gene, D gene, clone size, CDR3 protein, CDR3 DNA. The D gene is left open where the match is weak. Not every row has a clone size; where given, it reads once, few, many or a size class.

TRBV28,TRBJ1-4,NA,NA,CASRYSNEKLFF,TGTGCCAGCAGATACAGTAATGAAAAACTGTTTTTT
TRBV15,TRBJ2-3,NA,many,CATSATGRDTQYF,TGTGCCACCAGCGCCACGGGGAGGGATACGCAGTATTTT
TRBV6-6,TRBJ2-3,NA,NA,CASSLNKRTDTQYF,TGTGCCAGCAGCCTTAACAAACGCACAGATACGCAGTATTTT
TRBV5-1,TRBJ1-2,TRBD1,NA,CASSGTGTDYGYTF,TGCGCCAGCAGCGGAACCGGGACAGACTATGGCTACACCTTC
TRBV4-2,TRBJ2-5,TRBD1,few,CASSLGQGDSQQETQYF,TGTGCCAGCAGCCTCGGACAAGGGGACAGCCAGCAAGAGACCCAGTACTTC
TRBV6-2/TRBV6-3,TRBJ1-6,NA,NA,CASSYAGPRNSPLHF,TGTGCCAGCAGTTACGCAGGGCCGAGGAATTCACCCCTCCACTTT
TRBV7-9,TRBJ2-5,NA,NA,CASSSRWGKETQYF,TGTGCCAGCAGTTCCCGTTGGGGAAAAGAGACCCAGTACTTC
TRBV28,TRBJ1-1,NA,NA,CASRIIETEAFF,TGTGCCAGCAGGATAATTGAAACTGAAGCTTTCTTT
TRBV20-1,TRBJ1-2,NA,NA,CGMDCRVFYGYTF,TGCGGGATGGACTGTCGGGTATTTTACGGCTACACCTTC
TRBV27,TRBJ2-1,NA,NA,CASTTIGAISHNEQFF,TGTGCCAGCACCACCATTGGGGCCATCTCCCACAATGAGCAGTTCTTC
TRBV18,TRBJ1-4,NA,NA,CASSTTSTNEKLFF,TGTGCCAGCTCAACCACGTCAACTAATGAAAAACTGTTTTTT
TRBV20-1,TRBJ2-3,TRBD2,NA,CSANSGGALSDTQYF,TGCAGTGCTAACAGCGGGGGGGCGCTCTCAGATACGCAGTATTTT
TRBV2,TRBJ1-1,TRBD1,NA,CASRDRTGMNTEAFF,TGTGCCAGCAGGGATAGGACAGGCATGAACACTGAAGCTTTCTTT
TRBV11-2,TRBJ2-3,TRBD2,NA,CASSLELAGGRDTQYF,TGTGCCAGCAGCTTAGAACTAGCGGGGGGACGAGATACGCAGTATTTT
TRBV5-1,TRBJ2-1,NA,few,CASSPGGLTNEQFF,TGCGCCAGCAGCCCCGGGGGACTGACCAATGAGCAGTTCTTC
TRBV4-2,TRBJ2-7,NA,few,CASSQDWSSYEQYF,TGTGCCAGCAGCCAAGATTGGAGCTCCTACGAGCAGTACTTC
TRBV29-1,TRBJ1-1,NA,NA,CSVKDPYKNTEAFF,TGCAGCGTAAAGGACCCCTATAAGAACACTGAAGCTTTCTTT
TRBV18,TRBJ2-4,NA,NA,CASSPRAPLDLAKNIQYF,TGTGCCAGCTCACCGAGGGCCCCCCTTGACCTAGCCAAAAACATTCAGTACTTC
TRBV4-3,TRBJ2-4,TRBD2,few,CASSRSGLPENIQYF,TGCGCCAGCAGCCGCTCGGGACTACCTGAAAACATTCAGTACTTC
TRBV2,TRBJ2-5,TRBD2,NA,CASSALAGSETQYF,TGTGCCAGCAGTGCACTAGCGGGTTCAGAGACCCAGTACTTC
TRBV20-1,TRBJ2-1,TRBD2,few,CSAQGTLAGKDEQFF,TGCAGTGCACAGGGGACACTAGCGGGGAAGGATGAGCAGTTCTTC
TRBV29-1,TRBJ1-2,TRBD1,few,CSVDTGTGGIDTF,TGCAGCGTGGATACCGGGACAGGGGGCATAGACACCTTC
TRBV11-2,TRBJ2-5,NA,NA,CASSGQTGRETQYF,TGTGCCAGCAGCGGACAAACAGGGCGGGAGACCCAGTACTTC
TRBV4-3,TRBJ2-1,TRBD1,NA,CASSQDPRDRGYNEQFF,TGCGCCAGCAGCCAAGACCCCCGGGACAGGGGATACAATGAGCAGTTCTTC
TRBV12-3/TRBV12-4,TRBJ2-5,NA,NA,CASSLVGGARNEQYF,TGTGCCAGCAGTTTAGTGGGGGGGGCACGCAATGAGCAGTACTTC
TRBV6-2/TRBV6-3,TRBJ2-7,NA,NA,CASSSHTGSPYEQYF,TGTGCCAGCAGTTCGCATACCGGGAGCCCCTACGAGCAGTACTTC
TRBV7-2,TRBJ2-3,TRBD2,NA,CASSHSGGSPTWTDTRYF,TGTGCCAGCAGTCACAGCGGGGGGTCCCCCACGTGGACAGATACGCGGTATTTT
TRBV11-1,TRBJ2-7,TRBD2,NA,CASLAGGGSSYNEQYF,TGTGCCAGCCTCGCGGGGGGGGGAAGCTCCTACAATGAGCAGTACTTC
TRBV7-2,TRBJ1-2,NA,many,CASSLDGDGYTF,TGTGCCAGCAGCTTAGATGGGGACGGCTACACCTTC
TRBV4-3,TRBJ2-1,NA,few,CASSLLGAGYEQFF,TGCGCCAGCAGCCTCCTCGGAGCGGGCTATGAGCAGTTCTTC
TRBV29-1,TRBJ2-7,TRBD2,once,CSVEGRGVTYEQYF,TGCAGCGTTGAGGGGCGGGGGGTTACCTACGAGCAGTACTTC
TRBV5-1,TRBJ2-7,NA,NA,CASSLDKLGSGEQYF,TGCGCCAGCAGCTTGGATAAACTGGGCTCGGGTGAGCAGTACTTC
TRBV6-5,TRBJ1-6,NA,NA,CASSYSFGEVGSPLHF,TGTGCCAGCAGTTACTCGTTTGGGGAGGTCGGTTCACCCCTCCACTTT
TRBV20-1,TRBJ2-7,TRBD2,NA,CSARGLAVYEQYF,TGCAGTGCTAGAGGACTAGCGGTCTACGAGCAGTACTTC
TRBV6-2/TRBV6-3,TRBJ2-7,NA,few,CASSPVHYEQYF,TGTGCCAGCAGCCCTGTTCACTACGAGCAGTACTTC
TRBV6-5,TRBJ2-5,TRBD2,NA,CASSYTSWAGEQYF,TGTGCCAGCAGTTACACTTCTTGGGCGGGGGAGCAGTACTTC
TRBV13,TRBJ2-3,TRBD2,few,CASSPGLAGGPAQDTQYF,TGTGCCAGCAGCCCAGGACTAGCGGGGGGCCCTGCCCAAGATACGCAGTATTTT
TRBV27,TRBJ2-1,NA,NA,CASSLSGSDYNEQFF,TGTGCCAGCAGTTTATCAGGGTCGGACTACAATGAGCAGTTCTTC
TRBV7-8,TRBJ2-1,TRBD2,NA,CASSSVTSVHNEQFF,TGTGCCAGCAGCTCGGTGACTAGCGTCCACAATGAGCAGTTCTTC
TRBV5-6,TRBJ2-1,TRBD2,few,CASSLVFFGGSEQFF,TGTGCCAGCAGCTTGGTGTTCTTCGGGGGGAGTGAGCAGTTCTTC